The source of this TCR beta chain is a study of cytomegalovirus exposure and HLA in healthy donors. The donors formed part of the roughly 120-subject validation cohort, distinct from the roughly 640-subject first cohort. The germline CDR1 and CDR2 sequences are SQVTM and ANQGSEA. This CDR3 is 13 amino acids long. V lost 4 bases and J lost 3, with 11 bases in between. Clones were read by immunoSEQ multiplex PCR, and TCRdb kept only the in-frame ones, dropping some. The table includes about 130,000 clones, 95% to 97% detected once. Study-level results: The study put 160 or so TCR beta chains on its list as cytomegalovirus-associated. CMV antigen specificity was confirmed in vitro for a few CMV-associated chains. Clusters of TCRs from the first cohort tended to co-occur in the 120 or so validation repertoires (as a later analysis found).

Note on this clone: Its antigen is not known.

The V gene is TRBV29-1, the J gene TRBJ2-3; TRBD2 is a possible D gene (5 bases). This receptor was obtained from a man aged 18 to 35 in good health and CMV-seronegative. Input material: PBMCs. In DNA, the CDR3 is TGCAGCGTTGGCCTCGGGGAGACAGATACGCAGTATTTT. It encodes CSVGLGETDTQYF.